The 17 T cell receptor beta chains given below trace back to one sample, sequenced in a study of PD-1 blockade in classical Hodgkin lymphoma. Profiled with immunoSEQ multiplex PCR; TCRdb holds only in-frame clones, not every one. The sample contains 6,400 or so clones, around four fifths of which appear only once. Relapse was seen in all patients after autologous stem cell transplantation, and brentuximab vedotin exposure was variable. Magnetic depletion of unwanted cells isolated CD4+ T cells from thawed PBMCs. The sample in question was CD4+ T cells from blood, obtained at baseline. These receptors all come from a human donor with classical Hodgkin lymphoma.

The chain has TRBV7-2 and TRBJ1-5; unclear D gene. Trimming stripped 1 base from V and 7 bases from J, with 11 bases between. This CDR3 comprises 14 residues. In germline, CDR1 is SGHTA, CDR2 FQGNSA. The CDR3 region has the DNA TGTGCCAGCAGCTTAGAGGGTTCTCAGCAGCCCCAGCATTTT. Translated, it gives CASSLEGSQQPQHF. The full variable domain, in which reference TRBV7-2 and TRBJ1-5 provide the parts outside the CDR3, is GAGVSQSPSNKVTEKGKDVELRCDPISGHTALYWYRQSLGQGLEFLIYFQGNSAPDKSGLPSDRFSAERTGGSVSTLTIQRTQQEDSAVYLCASSLEGSQQPQHFGDGTRLSIL.

This chain joins TRBV11-2 and TRBJ2-2; tentative D call: TRBD1 (7 bases). V lost 8 bases to trimming and J lost 5 bases, with 15 bases between them. This CDR3 region has 14 residues. Germline CDR1 reads SGHAT; CDR2 reads FQNNGV. CDR3 in amino acids: CASGSGGRTGELFF. CDR3 in DNA: TGTGCCAGCGGATCAGGGGGGAGGACCGGGGAGCTGTTTTTT.

The rearrangement uses TRBV6-5 and TRBJ1-1; D gene ambiguous. CDR3 length: 13 amino acids. Germline V gene data show CDR1 as MNHEY and CDR2 as SVGAGI. V was cut by 10 bases and J by 1 base, with 13 bases left in between. CDR3 loop: CATLRQSNTEAFF. The CDR3 nucleotides are TGTGCCACCCTACGGCAGTCGAACACTGAAGCTTTCTTT.

The chain links TRBV9 to TRBJ2-1; D might be TRBD1 or TRBD2, each matching 5 bases. V shed 2 bases and J shed 3 bases, with 9 bases lying between them. CDR3 length: 14 residues. Germline V CDR1 and CDR2: SGDLS, YYNGEE. The DNA for the CDR3 is TGTGCCAGCAGCGTGGGGGACGGCTACAATGAGCAGTTCTTC. Residues: CASSVGDGYNEQFF. Filled out from reference TRBV9 and TRBJ2-1, the complete variable domain reads DSGVTQTPKHLITATGQRVTLRCSPRSGDLSVYWYQQSLDQGLQFLIQYYNGEERAKGNILERFSAQQFPDLHSELNLSSLELGDSALYFCASSVGDGYNEQFFGPGTRLTVL.

This sequence joins TRBV29-1 and TRBJ2-1, with 9 positions matching TRBD2. CDR1 and CDR2 from the germline V gene are SQVTM and ANQGSEA. The CDR3 is 14 residues long. The junction had 3 bases not matched to a gene; V was cut back by 3 bases and J by 3 bases. The CDR3 loop is CSVDLAGVYNEQFF. The CDR3 DNA reads as TGCAGCGTTGACTTAGCGGGAGTCTACAATGAGCAGTTCTTC.

The chain carries TRBV30 and TRBJ2-1; the match to TRBD2 covers 10 bases. Germline V gene lookup returns CDR1 GTSNPN and CDR2 SVGIG (reference sequence). The length of the CDR3 is 16 residues. Trimming cost V 1 base and J 8 bases; bases outside gene matches: 11. The CDR3 coding sequence is TGTGCCTGGAGTGGGGAAGCGGGAGGGCCTCGGGATGAGCAGTTCTTC. Translation: CAWSGEAGGPRDEQFF.

The chain links TRBV27 to TRBJ2-7; the match to TRBD2 covers 16 bases. The germline V gene encodes CDR1 MNHEY and CDR2 SMNVEV (reference sequence). J was trimmed by 2 bases and V by 6 bases; bases with no gene match: 10. The CDR3 is 18 amino acids. The CDR3 bases are TGTGCCAGCAGGGGACACCCGGGACTAGCGGGAGGGGCCTACGAGCAGTACTTC. This codes for CASRGHPGLAGGAYEQYF.

The chain combines TRBV5-1 with TRBJ2-3; no reliable D call. Germline CDR1 and CDR2: SGHRS and YFSETQ. The CDR3 is made up of 21 amino acids. Trimming removed 2 bases at V and 0 bases at J, with 28 bases between. The DNA of the CDR3 is TGCGCCAGCAGCTTCGCTATGACATTCCACACCAGACGTAAAAGCACAGATACGCAGTATTTT. It codes for CASSFAMTFHTRRKSTDTQYF. The full variable domain, in which reference TRBV5-1 and TRBJ2-3 provide the parts outside the CDR3, is KAGVTQTPRYLIKTRGQQVTLSCSPISGHRSVSWYQQTPGQGLQFLFEYFSETQRNKGNFPGRFSGRQFSNSRSEMNVSTLELGDSALYLCASSFAMTFHTRRKSTDTQYFGPGTRLTVL.

This sequence joins TRBV5-1 and TRBJ2-4, with D perhaps matching TRBD2 (5 bases). The CDR3 has 14 amino acids. Between the trimmed V and J ends, which lost 2 bases and 6 bases, there was a span of 12 bases. Looked up from germline, CDR1 is SGHRS and CDR2 is YFSETQ. The CDR3 sequence is CASSLGNEGNIQYF. CDR3 coding DNA: TGCGCCAGCAGCTTAGGCAACGAGGGAAACATTCAGTACTTC.

This clone was seen only once. The V and J genes are TRBV19 and TRBJ2-1; TRBD1 agrees at 9 bases. Trimming at V came to 4 bases and at J to 5 bases, leaving 3 bases not matched to a gene. CDR1 and CDR2 (germline): LNHDA, SQIVND (reference sequence). The CDR3 contains 14 residues. CDR3 in amino acids: CASSTWDRDNEQFF. The CDR3 bases are TGTGCCAGTAGTACCTGGGACAGGGACAATGAGCAGTTCTTC.

V and J are TRBV5-1 and TRBJ1-1, with 9 nucleotides matching TRBD1. Trimming removed 3 bases from V and 1 base from J; junction bases left unmatched: 13. This CDR3 is built from 18 residues. Germline V CDR1 and CDR2: SGHRS, YFSETQ. The CDR3 is CASSSSPGTGRTNTEAFF. CDR3 in DNA: TGCGCCAGCAGCTCGAGTCCCGGGACAGGGAGGACGAACACTGAAGCTTTCTTT. Variable domain in full (rest from reference TRBV5-1 and TRBJ1-1): KAGVTQTPRYLIKTRGQQVTLSCSPISGHRSVSWYQQTPGQGLQFLFEYFSETQRNKGNFPGRFSGRQFSNSRSEMNVSTLELGDSALYLCASSSSPGTGRTNTEAFFGQGTRLTVV.

The V call is TRBV5-6, the J call TRBJ1-4, with D hard to call. Germline loops: CDR1 SGHDT, CDR2 YYEEEE. V was clipped by 2 bases and J by 3 bases, with 8 bases between them. CDR3 length equals 14 residues. The CDR3 region is CASSFRSPNEKLFF. DNA for the CDR3: TGTGCCAGCAGCTTTCGGTCCCCTAATGAAAAACTGTTTTTT. Together with reference TRBV5-6 and TRBJ1-4, the CDR3 gives the full variable domain: DAGVTQSPTHLIKTRGQQVTLRCSPKSGHDTVSWYQQALGQGPQFIFQYYEEEERQRGNFPDRFSGHQFPNYSSELNVNALLLGDSALYLCASSFRSPNEKLFFGSGTQLSVL.

The chain joins TRBV29-1 to TRBJ2-5; tentatively, D is TRBD1 (5 bases). Trimming shortened V by 5 bases and J by 4 bases, and 8 bases separated the two germline ends. The CDR3 length is 11 residues. CDR1 and CDR2 (germline): SQVTM, ANQGSEA. The CDR3 sequence is CSVPRGETQYF. CDR3 DNA sequence: TGCAGCGTTCCTAGGGGAGAGACCCAGTACTTC.

The genes are TRBV10-3 and TRBJ2-5, with TRBD2 matching over 8 bases. TRBJ2-7 explains the end of the DNA better; the J call may be wrong. Germline CDR1 and CDR2: ENHRY and SYGVKD. CDR3 length: 14 residues. DNA for the CDR3: TGTGCCATCAGATCCGGGAGGGCTGACCACGAGCAGTACTTC. This sequence encodes CAIRSGRADHEQYF.

V usage is TRBV15 and J usage is TRBJ1-1, with TRBD1 matching 7 bases. The CDR3 totals 15 residues. The germline gives CDR1 LNHNV, CDR2 YYDKDF (reference sequence). V was clipped by 5 bases and J by 3 bases; unmatched bases: 9. Here the CDR3 reads CATSFSYDRDTEAFF. In nucleotides, the CDR3 is TGTGCCACCAGCTTTTCCTACGACAGGGACACTGAAGCTTTCTTT.

This clone was seen a handful of times. The rearrangement uses TRBV27 and TRBJ2-1, with D possibly TRBD2 on 5 matching bases. Germline values: CDR1 MNHEY, CDR2 SMNVEV (reference sequence). V was pared by 5 bases and J by 14 bases, with 13 bases between. The CDR3 sequence is 11 residues long. This chain's CDR3 is CASSTAKEEFF. CDR3 bases: TGTGCCAGCAGTACAGCCAAGGAGGAGTTCTTC.

The rearrangement uses TRBV18 and TRBJ1-6; 12 bases align to TRBD1. This CDR3 comprises 16 residues. V trimming: 2 bases; J trimming: 5 bases; junction bases outside the gene matches: 1. Germline V gene sequence: CDR1 KGHSH, CDR2 LQKENI. The CDR3 DNA sequence: TGTGCCAGCTCACCAGGGACAGGGGGCAATAATTCACCCCTCCACTTT. This translates into CASSPGTGGNNSPLHF.